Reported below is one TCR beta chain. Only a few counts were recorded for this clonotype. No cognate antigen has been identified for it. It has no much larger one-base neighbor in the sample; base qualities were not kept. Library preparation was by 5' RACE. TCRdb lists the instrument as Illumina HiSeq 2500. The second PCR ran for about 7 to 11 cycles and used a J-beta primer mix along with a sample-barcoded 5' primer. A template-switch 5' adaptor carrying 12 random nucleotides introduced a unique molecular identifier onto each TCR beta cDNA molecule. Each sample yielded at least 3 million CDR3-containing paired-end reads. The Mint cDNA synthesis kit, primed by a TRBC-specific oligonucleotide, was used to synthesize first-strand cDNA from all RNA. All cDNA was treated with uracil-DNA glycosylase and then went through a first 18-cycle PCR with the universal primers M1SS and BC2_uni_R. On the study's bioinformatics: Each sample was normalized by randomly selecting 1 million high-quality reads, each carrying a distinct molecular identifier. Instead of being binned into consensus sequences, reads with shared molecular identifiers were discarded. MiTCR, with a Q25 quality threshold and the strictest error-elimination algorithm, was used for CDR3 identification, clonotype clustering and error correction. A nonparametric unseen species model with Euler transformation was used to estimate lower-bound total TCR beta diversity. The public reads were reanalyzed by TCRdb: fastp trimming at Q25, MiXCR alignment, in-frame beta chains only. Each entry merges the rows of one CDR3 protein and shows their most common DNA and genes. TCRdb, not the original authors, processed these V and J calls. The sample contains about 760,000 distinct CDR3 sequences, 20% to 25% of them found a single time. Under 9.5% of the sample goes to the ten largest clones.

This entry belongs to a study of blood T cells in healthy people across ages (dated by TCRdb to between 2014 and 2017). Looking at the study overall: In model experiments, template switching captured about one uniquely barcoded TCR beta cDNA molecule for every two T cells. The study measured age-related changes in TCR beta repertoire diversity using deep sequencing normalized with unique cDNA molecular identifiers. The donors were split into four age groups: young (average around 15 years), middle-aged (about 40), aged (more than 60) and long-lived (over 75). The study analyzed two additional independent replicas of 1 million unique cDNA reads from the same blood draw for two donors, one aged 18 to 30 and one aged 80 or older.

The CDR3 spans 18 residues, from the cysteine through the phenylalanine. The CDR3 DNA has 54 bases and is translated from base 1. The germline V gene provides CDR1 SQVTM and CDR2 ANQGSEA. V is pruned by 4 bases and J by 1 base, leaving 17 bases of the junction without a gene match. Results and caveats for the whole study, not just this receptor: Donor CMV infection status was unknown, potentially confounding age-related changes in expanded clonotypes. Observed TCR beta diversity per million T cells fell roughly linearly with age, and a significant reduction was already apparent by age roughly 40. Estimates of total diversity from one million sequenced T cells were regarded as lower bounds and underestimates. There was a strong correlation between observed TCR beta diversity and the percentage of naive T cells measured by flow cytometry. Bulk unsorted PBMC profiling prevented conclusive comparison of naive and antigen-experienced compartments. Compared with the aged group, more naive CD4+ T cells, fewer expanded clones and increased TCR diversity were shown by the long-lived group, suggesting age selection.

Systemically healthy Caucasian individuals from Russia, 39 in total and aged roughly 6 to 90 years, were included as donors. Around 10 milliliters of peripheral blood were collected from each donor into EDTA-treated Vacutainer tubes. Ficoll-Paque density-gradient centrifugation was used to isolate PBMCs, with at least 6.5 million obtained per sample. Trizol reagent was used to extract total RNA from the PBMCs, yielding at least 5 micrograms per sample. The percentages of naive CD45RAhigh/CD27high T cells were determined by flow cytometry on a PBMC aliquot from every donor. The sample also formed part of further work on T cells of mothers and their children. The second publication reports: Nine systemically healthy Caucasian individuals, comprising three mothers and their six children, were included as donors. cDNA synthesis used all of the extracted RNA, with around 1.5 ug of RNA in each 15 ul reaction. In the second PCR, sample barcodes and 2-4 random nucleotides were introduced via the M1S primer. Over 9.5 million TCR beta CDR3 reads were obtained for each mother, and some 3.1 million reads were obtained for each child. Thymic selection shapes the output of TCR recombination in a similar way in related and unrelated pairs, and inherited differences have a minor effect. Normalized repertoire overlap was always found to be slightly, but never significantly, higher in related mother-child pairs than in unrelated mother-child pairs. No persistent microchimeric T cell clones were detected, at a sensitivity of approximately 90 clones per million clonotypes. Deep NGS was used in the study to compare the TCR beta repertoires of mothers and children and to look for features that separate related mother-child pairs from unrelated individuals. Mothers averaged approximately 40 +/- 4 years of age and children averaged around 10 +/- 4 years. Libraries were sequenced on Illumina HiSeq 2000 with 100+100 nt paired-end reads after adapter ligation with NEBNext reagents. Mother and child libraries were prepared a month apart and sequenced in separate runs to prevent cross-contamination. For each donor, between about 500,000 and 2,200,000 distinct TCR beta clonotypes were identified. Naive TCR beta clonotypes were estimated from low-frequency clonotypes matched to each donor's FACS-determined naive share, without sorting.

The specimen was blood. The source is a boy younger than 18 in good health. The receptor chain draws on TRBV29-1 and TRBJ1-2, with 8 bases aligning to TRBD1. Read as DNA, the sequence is TGCAGCGTTGTGGGTGGCCCAGGGGGCGCGGGATATAACTATGGCTACACCTTC. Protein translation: CSVVGGPGGAGYNYGYTF. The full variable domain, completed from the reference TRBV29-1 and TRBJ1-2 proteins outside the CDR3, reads SAVISQKPSRDICQRGTSLTIQCQVDSQVTMMFWYRQQPGQSLTLIATANQGSEATYESGFVIDKFPISRPNLTFSTLTVSNMSPEDSSIYLCSVVGGPGGAGYNYGYTFGSGTRLTVV.